Listed here are 28 T cell receptor beta chains from one sample, sequenced in a study of regulatory T cells in long-lasting Graves disease. Building the TCR beta libraries relied on iRepertoire HTBI primers, and CDR3 regions underwent Arm-PCR. TCRdb passed the multiplex PCR reads through MiXCR, listing each CDR3 protein once. The sample has about 610,000 distinct CDR3 sequences, about 15% seen once. The time point denotes: newly diagnosed GD, antithyroid drugs for less than 3 months. From RNA extracted from PBMCs, the TCR library was made. This same sample was also part of a study on T cells in Graves' hyperthyroidism and ophthalmopathy.

The sample here was peripheral blood mononuclear cells (PBMCs), taken at new diagnosis, from a patient treated with antithyroid drugs. The receptors stem from a man aged 18 to 29 with Graves disease.

Ten or more counts support this clonotype. J is TRBJ1-2 and V is TRBV28; the match to TRBD1 covers 10 bases. Germline CDR1 and CDR2: MDHEN and SYDVKM. The CDR3 runs to 15 residues. V trimming: 6 bases; J trimming: 5 bases; junction bases outside the gene matches: 9. CDR3 protein: CASSSPGTGEYGYTF. The CDR3 DNA reads TGTGCCAGCAGCTCCCCTGGGACAGGGGAATATGGCTACACCTTC.

This clonotype was seen at least ten times. V gene TRBV7-8 combines with J gene TRBJ2-5, with TRBD2 matching over 13 bases. V lost 1 base, J lost 2 bases, and 10 bases stayed unmatched. CDR1 and CDR2 (germline): SGHVS, FQNEAQ. There are 19 residues in the CDR3. The CDR3: CASSLVWPTSGRPQETQYF. The CDR3 DNA follows: TGTGCCAGCAGCTTAGTGTGGCCGACTAGCGGGAGGCCACAAGAGACCCAGTACTTC.

Many counts were recorded for this clonotype. V gene TRBV11-2 combines with J gene TRBJ2-1; TRBD1 aligns across 11 bases. V lost 0 bases to trimming and J lost 7 bases; unmatched junction nucleotides: 8. The germline CDR1 and CDR2 sequences are SGHAT and FQNNGV. The CDR3 covers 17 residues. This CDR3 reads CASSLEPGQGVGNEQFF. In nucleotides, the CDR3 is TGTGCCAGCAGCTTAGAACCGGGACAGGGGGTGGGGAATGAGCAGTTCTTC.

The chain recombines TRBV20-1 with TRBJ1-4, with 7 bases fitting TRBD1. Germline V lookup: CDR1 DFQATT, CDR2 SNEGSKA (reference sequence). The CDR3 totals 13 residues. The V gene end was trimmed by 3 bases and the J gene end by 8 bases; junction bases not matched to a gene: 6. CDR3 in DNA: TGCAGTGCTAGGCAGGCAGGGGGAGAAAAACTGTTTTTT. As protein: CSARQAGGEKLFF.

Remarks on this clonotype: A much bigger clone sits one base away, suggesting this may be a read error. The chain recombines TRBV7-2 with TRBJ1-5; D might be TRBD1 (5 bases). The CDR3 is made up of 16 amino acids. V lost 1 base to trimming and J lost 1 base, with 11 bases between them. The germline gives CDR1 SGHTA, CDR2 FQGNSA. CDR3 sequence: CASSLESGHSNQPQHF. The CDR3 DNA reads as TGTGCCAGCAGCTTAGAATCAGGGCACAGCAATCAGCCCCAGCATTTT. Full variable domain (missing parts from reference TRBV7-2 and TRBJ1-5): GAGVSQSPSNKVTEKGKDVELRCDPISGHTALYWYRQSLGQGLEFLIYFQGNSAPDKSGLPSDRFSAERTGGSVSTLTIQRTQQEDSAVYLCASSLESGHSNQPQHFGDGTRLSIL.

The rearrangement joins TRBV11-3 to TRBJ2-1; maybe TRBD2 (7 bases). The CDR3 sequence is 17 residues long. Trimming shortened V by 10 bases and J by 5 bases, and 27 bases separated the two germline ends. CDR1 is SGHNT, CDR2 YENEEA, per germline. The CDR3 spells CANGGGELKACDNEQFF. DNA of the CDR3: TGTGCCAACGGAGGGGGGGAGCTCAAGGCCTGCGACAATGAGCAGTTCTTC.

This chain connects TRBV5-1 to TRBJ2-2; 11 bases match TRBD1. The V and J ends lost 3 bases and 3 bases, in that order; junction bases with no gene match: 7. The CDR3 sequence is 17 residues long. Germline values: CDR1 SGHRS, CDR2 YFSETQ. The CDR3 DNA follows: TGCGCCAGCAGCTGGAGGGGACAGGGGGAGGACACCGGGGAGCTGTTTTTT. It encodes CASSWRGQGEDTGELFF.

V usage is TRBV9 and J usage is TRBJ1-1; 8 bases match TRBD1. Germline V gene data show CDR1 as SGDLS and CDR2 as YYNGEE. The ends lost 3 bases at V and 1 base at J; junction bases unmatched: 5. The length of the CDR3 is 15 residues. The CDR3 is CASSARQGWNTEAFF. CDR3 nucleotide sequence: TGTGCCAGCAGCGCCAGACAGGGGTGGAACACTGAAGCTTTCTTT.

At least ten counts were recorded for this clonotype. The chain carries TRBV11-2 and TRBJ1-5, with D perhaps matching TRBD1 (5 bases). In germline, CDR1 is SGHAT, CDR2 FQNNGV. The V end was cut by 5 bases, the J end by 7 bases, with 24 bases between. This CDR3 has 17 residues. CDR3 nucleotide sequence: TGTGCCAGCAGCCCCGTAAGGGGAAGGAGGGCGGAACAGCCCCAGCATTTT. Residues: CASSPVRGRRAEQPQHF.

This clonotype has ten or more counts. This chain connects TRBV10-2 to TRBJ1-5; a possible D gene is TRBD1 (5 bases). The CDR3 covers 15 residues. In germline, CDR1 is WSHSY, CDR2 SAAADI. Trimming cost V 0 bases and J 3 bases, with 9 bases left between them. This CDR3 reads CASSESPGDNQPQHF. CDR3 DNA sequence: TGCGCCAGCAGTGAGTCGCCGGGGGACAATCAGCCCCAGCATTTT.

Many counts were recorded for this clonotype. V usage is TRBV12-3 or TRBV12-4 and J usage is TRBJ2-5; 12 positions agree with TRBD2. The junction had 4 bases not matched to a gene; V was cut back by 7 bases and J by 4 bases. This CDR3 is built from 14 residues. The CDR3 is CASTLAGGRETQYF. CDR3 nucleotides: TGTGCCAGCACCCTAGCGGGAGGGCGAGAGACCCAGTACTTC.

The rearrangement uses TRBV5-4 and TRBJ2-3; TRBD2 aligns across 7 bases. CDR1 and CDR2 (germline): SGHNT, YYREEE (reference sequence). The CDR3 has 14 amino acids. V dropped 4 bases and J dropped 3; count of bases not matched to a gene: 5. In DNA, the CDR3 is TGTGCCAGCAGCCACGCGGGAGAGACAGATACGCAGTATTTT. Amino acids: CASSHAGETDTQYF.

The J gene is TRBJ2-7, the V gene TRBV15; 8 bases fit TRBD1. After removal of 1 base from V and 5 bases from J, the junction contained 13 bases not matched to a gene. This CDR3 is built from 17 residues. CDR1 is LNHNV and CDR2 is YYDKDF in the germline V gene (reference sequence). The CDR3, as DNA: TGTGCCACCAGCAGAGGCAGGGGGCGGCGCGGTTCTAACGAGCAGTACTTC. It yields the protein CATSRGRGRRGSNEQYF.

This clonotype was found a few times. J is TRBJ2-7 and V is TRBV9; no clear D gene. The V gene's germline CDR1 is SGDLS and CDR2 YYNGEE. V gave up 0 bases and J gave up 0 bases, with 10 bases separating them. This CDR3 has 15 amino acids. CDR3 in amino acids: CASSVGFRSSYEQYF. In DNA, the CDR3 is TGTGCCAGCAGCGTAGGGTTCCGAAGCTCCTACGAGCAGTACTTC. The whole variable domain, filled in from reference TRBV9 and TRBJ2-7, reads DSGVTQTPKHLITATGQRVTLRCSPRSGDLSVYWYQQSLDQGLQFLIQYYNGEERAKGNILERFSAQQFPDLHSELNLSSLELGDSALYFCASSVGFRSSYEQYFGPGTRLTVT.

This clonotype has just a few counts. The rearrangement uses TRBV5-1 and TRBJ2-2, with D maybe TRBD2 (5 bases). Germline lookup yields CDR1 SGHRS and CDR2 YFSETQ. CDR3 length: 16 amino acids. V lost 0 bases, J lost 4 bases, and 13 bases lay in between. CDR3 in DNA: TGCGCCAGCAGCTTGGAAGTGCGGGCTGGCACCGGGGAGCTGTTTTTT. It specifies CASSLEVRAGTGELFF.

This clonotype was detected only a few times. The chain carries TRBV20-1 and TRBJ1-5; a possible D gene is TRBD1 (5 bases). Trimming took 6 bases from V and 6 from J, leaving 15 bases between them. The CDR3 contains 13 residues. Germline V gene data show CDR1 as DFQATT and CDR2 as SNEGSKA (reference sequence). CDR3 region: CSAAGPMGQPQHF. CDR3 DNA: TGCAGTGCGGCGGGACCTATGGGTCAGCCCCAGCATTTT.

This clonotype showed up many times. The V gene is TRBV3-1, the J gene TRBJ1-1; D is undetermined. The CDR3 spans 11 residues. The V and J ends lost 1 base and 13 bases respectively, with 10 bases between them. Germline assignment: CDR1 LGHDT and CDR2 YNNKEL (reference sequence). CDR3 sequence (DNA): TGTGCCAGCAGCCAAGGCCGGGCGGTTTTCTTT. It translates to CASSQGRAVFF.

This clonotype was observed at least ten times. This rearrangement joins TRBV2 to TRBJ2-1, with 7 bases matching TRBD2. The CDR3 spans 15 residues. Unmatched junction bases numbered 11, after V lost 7 bases and J lost 5 bases. Germline-derived CDR1 and CDR2 are SNHLY and FYNNEI. Here the CDR3 reads CASIAGFGADNEQFF. Here the CDR3 DNA reads TGTGCCAGCATAGCGGGTTTCGGGGCCGACAATGAGCAGTTCTTC.

This clonotype turned up a few times. The genes are TRBV7-8 and TRBJ2-2; the D call may be TRBD1 or TRBD2 (5 bases each). V was clipped by 5 bases and J by 5 bases, with 15 bases between them. This CDR3 contains 15 residues. Per the germline V gene, CDR1 is SGHVS and CDR2 is FQNEAQ. The CDR3 region is CASSPRDGETGELFF. The CDR3, as DNA: TGTGCCAGCAGCCCCCGGGACGGAGAGACCGGGGAGCTGTTTTTT.

This clonotype was observed at least ten times. The V and J genes are TRBV2 and TRBJ2-1; 11 positions match TRBD2. J lost 0 bases, V lost 5 bases, and 6 bases had no gene match. Per germline, CDR1 SNHLY and CDR2 FYNNEI. The CDR3 is 17 residues long. Written as DNA, the CDR3 is TGTGCCAGCAGTCCGGGACTAGCGGCTAGCTCCTACAATGAGCAGTTCTTC. Its protein is CASSPGLAASSYNEQFF.

This clonotype appeared many times. V usage is TRBV7-2 and J usage is TRBJ1-2, with 7 positions matching TRBD1. The CDR3 has 15 residues. The V segment lost 3 bases and the J segment 0 bases; nucleotides outside the gene matches: 4. Germline-derived CDR1 and CDR2 are SGHTA and FQGNSA. The CDR3, as DNA: TGTGCCAGCAGCTTGGACAGGACTTCTAACTATGGCTACACCTTC. Its protein product is CASSLDRTSNYGYTF.

This clonotype was detected many times. The chain is built from TRBV5-6 and TRBJ1-6, with a tentative D call TRBD1 (6 bases). Trimming shortened V by 2 bases and J by 7 bases, and 10 bases separated the two germline ends. The germline V gene has CDR1 SGHDT and CDR2 YYEEEE. The length of the CDR3 is 14 residues. This CDR3 reads CASSLAGANSPLHF. CDR3 in DNA: TGTGCCAGCAGCTTAGCAGGGGCCAATTCACCCCTCCACTTT.

This clonotype was counted many times. The V and J genes are TRBV6-1 and TRBJ1-5, with D unresolved. There are 14 residues in the CDR3. Germline V gene data show CDR1 as MNHNS and CDR2 as SASEGT. Trimming took 7 bases from V and 2 from J, leaving 12 bases between them. The DNA of the CDR3 is TGTGCCAGCACCACAGACAATGGCAATCAGCCCCAGCATTTT. Its translation: CASTTDNGNQPQHF.

V gene TRBV20-1 combines with J gene TRBJ1-1, with 7 bases matching TRBD1. J gave up 0 bases and V 0 bases, and 7 bases lay outside the gene matches. The CDR3 sequence is 16 residues long. Per germline, CDR1 DFQATT and CDR2 SNEGSKA (reference sequence). CDR3 nucleotide sequence: TGCAGTGCTAGAGACCCGGGACAGTTCATGAACACTGAAGCTTTCTTT. This sequence encodes CSARDPGQFMNTEAFF.

The gene calls are TRBV7-3 and TRBJ2-1, with D possibly TRBD2 on 6 matching bases. This CDR3 is built from 15 residues. V shed 1 base and J shed 7 bases, with 14 bases lying between them. CDR1 is SGHTA and CDR2 is FQGTGA in the germline V gene. This CDR3 reads CASSLIRGTSNEQFF. The DNA of the CDR3 is TGTGCCAGCAGCTTAATTCGGGGGACCTCTAATGAGCAGTTCTTC.

The table lists this clonotype with many counts. The CDR3 DNA follows: TGTGCCAGCATCTTGGAGGGGGCGAGAAACGAGCAGTACTTC. Translating gives CASILEGARNEQYF. V is TRBV7-9 and J is TRBJ2-7, with D maybe TRBD1 (7 bases). Germline V gene data show CDR1 as SEHNR and CDR2 as FQNEAQ (reference sequence). V dropped 7 bases and J dropped 5 bases, with 18 bases sitting between them. CDR3 size: 14 residues.

This clonotype occurred many times. The CDR3 sequence: CASNRGGVGGTEAFF. The CDR3, as DNA: TGTGCCAGCAATCGGGGGGGGGTTGGTGGCACTGAAGCTTTCTTT. This chain joins TRBV28 and TRBJ1-1; tentatively, D is TRBD1 (5 bases). CDR1 is MDHEN and CDR2 is SYDVKM in the germline V gene. V was cut by 7 bases and J by 4 bases, with 19 bases left in between. The CDR3 runs to 15 residues.

This clonotype was observed many times. The chain joins TRBV2 to TRBJ1-1; the match to TRBD1 covers 9 bases. V gave up 5 bases and J gave up 12 bases; unmatched junction bases: 7. The germline gives CDR1 SNHLY, CDR2 FYNNEI. CDR3 length: 12 amino acids. CDR3 nucleotides: TGTGCCAGCAGTTATGACAGGGGGAAATCTTTCTTT. Its protein product is CASSYDRGKSFF.